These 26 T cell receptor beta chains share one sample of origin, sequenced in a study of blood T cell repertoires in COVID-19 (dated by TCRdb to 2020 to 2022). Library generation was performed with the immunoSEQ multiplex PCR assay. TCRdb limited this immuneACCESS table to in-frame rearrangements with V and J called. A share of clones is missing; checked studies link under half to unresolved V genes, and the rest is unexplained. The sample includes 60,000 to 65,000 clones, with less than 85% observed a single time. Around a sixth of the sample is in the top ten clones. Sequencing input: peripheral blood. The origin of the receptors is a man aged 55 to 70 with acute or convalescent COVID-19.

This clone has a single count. CDR3 loop: CASSRQGLLEQYF. The DNA for the CDR3 is TGTGCCAGCTCACGGCAGGGGCTTCTCGAGCAGTACTTC. The V and J genes are TRBV18 and TRBJ2-7; maybe TRBD1 (6 bases). This CDR3 has 13 amino acids. Germline V gives CDR1 KGHSH, CDR2 LQKENI. V was clipped by 4 bases and J by 6 bases, with 13 bases between them.

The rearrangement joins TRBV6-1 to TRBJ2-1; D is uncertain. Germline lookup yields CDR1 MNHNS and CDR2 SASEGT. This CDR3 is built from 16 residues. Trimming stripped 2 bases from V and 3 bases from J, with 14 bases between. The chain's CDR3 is CASSETVVRLYNEQFF. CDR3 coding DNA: TGTGCCAGCAGTGAAACGGTTGTTCGCCTCTACAATGAGCAGTTCTTC.

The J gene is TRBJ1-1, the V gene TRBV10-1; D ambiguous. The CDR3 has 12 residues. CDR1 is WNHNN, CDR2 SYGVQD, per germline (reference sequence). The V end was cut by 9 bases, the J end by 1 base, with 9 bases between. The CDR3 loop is CASSRGNTEAFF. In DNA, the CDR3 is TGCGCCAGTTCGAGAGGGAACACTGAAGCTTTCTTT.

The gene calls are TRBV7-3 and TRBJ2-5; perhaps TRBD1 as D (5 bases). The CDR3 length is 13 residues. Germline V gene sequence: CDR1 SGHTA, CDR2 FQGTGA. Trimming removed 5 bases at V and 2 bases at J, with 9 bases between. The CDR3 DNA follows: TGTGCCAGCAGCAACAACAGGCAAGAGACCCAGTACTTC. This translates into CASSNNRQETQYF. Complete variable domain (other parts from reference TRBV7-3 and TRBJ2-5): GAGVSQTPSNKVTEKGKYVELRCDPISGHTALYWYRQSLGQGPEFLIYFQGTGAADDSGLPNDRFFAVRPEGSVSTLKIQRTERGDSAVYLCASSNNRQETQYFGPGTRLLVL.

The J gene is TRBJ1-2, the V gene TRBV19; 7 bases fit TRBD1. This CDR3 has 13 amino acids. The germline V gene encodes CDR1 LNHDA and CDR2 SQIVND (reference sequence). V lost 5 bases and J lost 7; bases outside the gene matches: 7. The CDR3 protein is CASSFRQGSGYTF. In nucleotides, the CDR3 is TGTGCCAGTAGTTTCCGACAGGGTTCTGGCTACACCTTC.

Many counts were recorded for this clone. The CDR3 coding sequence is TGTGCCAGCAGTGAAAGCGGGAACAGGTGGGGGGTGGGCAATGAAAAACTGTTTTTT. Translation: CASSESGNRWGVGNEKLFF. J is TRBJ1-4 and V is TRBV6-1; weak D call: TRBD1 (5 bases). V dropped 2 bases and J dropped 5 bases, with 24 bases sitting between them. The CDR3 runs 19 residues. Per germline, CDR1 MNHNS and CDR2 SASEGT.

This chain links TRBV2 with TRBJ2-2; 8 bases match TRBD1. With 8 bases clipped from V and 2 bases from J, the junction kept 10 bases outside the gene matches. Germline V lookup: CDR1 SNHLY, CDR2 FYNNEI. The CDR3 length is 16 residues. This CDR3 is CASRGRGLANTGELFF. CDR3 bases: TGTGCCAGCCGGGGCAGGGGGCTTGCAAACACCGGGGAGCTGTTTTTT.

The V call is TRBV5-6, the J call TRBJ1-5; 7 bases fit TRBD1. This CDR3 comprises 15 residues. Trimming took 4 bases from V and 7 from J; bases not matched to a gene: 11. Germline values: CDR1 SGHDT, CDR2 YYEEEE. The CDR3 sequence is CASSTYGTADQPQHF. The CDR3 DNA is TGTGCCAGCAGCACATACGGGACAGCCGACCAGCCCCAGCATTTT.

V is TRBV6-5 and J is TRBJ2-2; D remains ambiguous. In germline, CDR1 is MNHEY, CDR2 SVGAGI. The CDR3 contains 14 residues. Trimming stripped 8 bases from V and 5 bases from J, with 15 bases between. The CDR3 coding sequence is TGTGCCAGCCGAATCGGTCCGGTAACCGGGGAGCTGTTTTTT. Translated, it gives CASRIGPVTGELFF.

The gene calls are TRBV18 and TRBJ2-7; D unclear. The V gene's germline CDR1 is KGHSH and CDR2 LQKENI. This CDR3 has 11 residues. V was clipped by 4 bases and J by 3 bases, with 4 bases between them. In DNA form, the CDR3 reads TGTGCCAGCTCACTCAACTACGAGCAGTACTTC. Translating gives CASSLNYEQYF.

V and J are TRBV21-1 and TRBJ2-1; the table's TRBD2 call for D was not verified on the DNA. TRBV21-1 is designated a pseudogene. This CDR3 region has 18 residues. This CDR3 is CASSNGTASPKRYNEQFF. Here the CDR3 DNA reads TGTGCCAGCAGCAATGGTACGGCTAGCCCAAAGCGCTACAATGAGCAGTTCTTC.

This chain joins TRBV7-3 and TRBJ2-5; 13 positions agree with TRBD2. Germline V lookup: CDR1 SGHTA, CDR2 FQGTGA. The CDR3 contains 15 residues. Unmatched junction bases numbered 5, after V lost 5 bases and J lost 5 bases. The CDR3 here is CASSLGTSGIETQYF. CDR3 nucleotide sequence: TGTGCCAGCAGCCTAGGGACTAGCGGGATTGAGACCCAGTACTTC.

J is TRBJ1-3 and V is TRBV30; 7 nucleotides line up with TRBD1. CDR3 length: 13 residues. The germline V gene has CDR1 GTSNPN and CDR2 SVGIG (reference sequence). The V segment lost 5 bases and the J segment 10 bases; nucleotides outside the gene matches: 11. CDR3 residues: CAWLGTVARTIYF. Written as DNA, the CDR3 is TGTGCCTGGCTAGGGACAGTGGCAAGGACCATATATTTT.

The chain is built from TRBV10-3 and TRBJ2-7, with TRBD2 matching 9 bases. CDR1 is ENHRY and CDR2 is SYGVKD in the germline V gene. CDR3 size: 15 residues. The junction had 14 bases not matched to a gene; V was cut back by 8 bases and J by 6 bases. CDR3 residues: CAIRTAAGGKSEQYF. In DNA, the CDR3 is TGTGCCATCCGTACCGCGGCGGGAGGGAAGTCCGAGCAGTACTTC.

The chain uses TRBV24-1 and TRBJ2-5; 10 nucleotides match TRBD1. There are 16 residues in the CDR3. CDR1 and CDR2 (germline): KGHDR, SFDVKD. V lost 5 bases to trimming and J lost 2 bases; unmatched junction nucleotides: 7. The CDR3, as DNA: TGTGCCACCAGTGGGAGGGACAGGGGTTTTCAAGAGACCCAGTACTTC. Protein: CATSGRDRGFQETQYF.

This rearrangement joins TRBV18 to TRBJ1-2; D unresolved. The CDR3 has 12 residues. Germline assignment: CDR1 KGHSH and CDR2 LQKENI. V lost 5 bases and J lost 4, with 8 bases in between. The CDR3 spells CASSETSYGYTF. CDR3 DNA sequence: TGTGCCAGCTCAGAGACTTCCTATGGCTACACCTTC.

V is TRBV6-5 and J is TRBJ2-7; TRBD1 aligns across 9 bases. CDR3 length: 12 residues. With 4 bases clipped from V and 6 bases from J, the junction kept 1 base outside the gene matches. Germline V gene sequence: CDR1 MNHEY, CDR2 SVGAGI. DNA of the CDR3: TGTGCCAGCAGTTTGGGACAGGGCGAGCAGTACTTC. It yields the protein CASSLGQGEQYF.

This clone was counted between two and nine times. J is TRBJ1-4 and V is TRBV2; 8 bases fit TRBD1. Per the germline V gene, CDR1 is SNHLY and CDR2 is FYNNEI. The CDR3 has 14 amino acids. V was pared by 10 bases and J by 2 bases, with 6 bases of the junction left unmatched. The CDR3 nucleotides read TGTGCCACCTACCCAGGGGGCACTAATGAAAAACTGTTTTTT. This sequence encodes CATYPGGTNEKLFF.

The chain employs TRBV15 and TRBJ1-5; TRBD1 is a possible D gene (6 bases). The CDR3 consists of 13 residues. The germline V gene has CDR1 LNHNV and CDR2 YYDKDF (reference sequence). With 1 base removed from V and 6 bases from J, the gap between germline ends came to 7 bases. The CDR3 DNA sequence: TGTGCCACCAGCAGAGCAGGGGTTCAGCCCCAGCATTTT. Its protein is CATSRAGVQPQHF.

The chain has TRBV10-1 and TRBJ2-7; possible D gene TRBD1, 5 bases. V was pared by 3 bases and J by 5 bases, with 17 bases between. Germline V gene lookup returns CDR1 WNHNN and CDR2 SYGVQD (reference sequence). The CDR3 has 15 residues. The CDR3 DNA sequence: TGCGCCAGCAGTGACCACACAGAAGGGGTAAACGAGCAGTACTTC. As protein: CASSDHTEGVNEQYF.

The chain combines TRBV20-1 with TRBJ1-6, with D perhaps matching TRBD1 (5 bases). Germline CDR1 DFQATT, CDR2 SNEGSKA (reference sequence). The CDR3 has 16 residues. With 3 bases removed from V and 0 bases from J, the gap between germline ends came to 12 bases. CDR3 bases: TGCAGTGCTAGTGGGGCAACCAGCTCCTATAATTCACCCCTCCACTTT. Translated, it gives CSASGATSSYNSPLHF.

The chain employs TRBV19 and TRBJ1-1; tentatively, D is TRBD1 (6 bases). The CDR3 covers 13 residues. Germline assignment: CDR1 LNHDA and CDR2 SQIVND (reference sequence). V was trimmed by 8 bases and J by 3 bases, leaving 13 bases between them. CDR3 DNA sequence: TGTGCCAGTCTGGGGGGGACATACACTGAAGCTTTCTTT. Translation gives CASLGGTYTEAFF. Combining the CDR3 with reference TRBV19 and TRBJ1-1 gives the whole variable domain DGGITQSPKYLFRKEGQNVTLSCEQNLNHDAMYWYRQDPGQGLRLIYYSQIVNDFQKGDIAEGYSVSREKKESFPLTVTSAQKNPTAFYLCASLGGTYTEAFFGQGTRLTVV.

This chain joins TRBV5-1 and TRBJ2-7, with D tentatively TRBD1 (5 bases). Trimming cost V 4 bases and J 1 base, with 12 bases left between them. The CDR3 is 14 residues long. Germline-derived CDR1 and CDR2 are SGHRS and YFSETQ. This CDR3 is CASSPGQESYEQYF. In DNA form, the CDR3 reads TGCGCCAGCAGCCCAGGGCAGGAGTCCTACGAGCAGTACTTC.

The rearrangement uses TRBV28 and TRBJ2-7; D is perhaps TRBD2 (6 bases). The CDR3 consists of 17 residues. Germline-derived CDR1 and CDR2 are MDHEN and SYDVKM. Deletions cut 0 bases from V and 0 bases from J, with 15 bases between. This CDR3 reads CASSLWRWASDSYEQYF. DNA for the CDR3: TGTGCCAGCAGTTTATGGAGGTGGGCTAGCGACTCCTACGAGCAGTACTTC.

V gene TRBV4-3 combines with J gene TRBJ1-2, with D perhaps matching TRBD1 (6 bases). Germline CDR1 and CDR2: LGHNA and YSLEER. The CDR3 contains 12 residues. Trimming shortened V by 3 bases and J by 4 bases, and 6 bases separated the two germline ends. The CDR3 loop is CASSQDSYGYTF. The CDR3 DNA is TGCGCCAGCAGCCAGGACAGCTATGGCTACACCTTC.

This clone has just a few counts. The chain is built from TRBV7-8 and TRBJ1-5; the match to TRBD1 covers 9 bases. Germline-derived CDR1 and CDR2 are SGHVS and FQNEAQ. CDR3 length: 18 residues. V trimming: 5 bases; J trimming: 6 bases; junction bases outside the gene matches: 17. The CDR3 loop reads CASSGRTVDRGRVQPQHF. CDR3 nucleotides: TGTGCCAGCAGCGGACGAACAGTGGACAGGGGACGCGTTCAGCCCCAGCATTTT.